This is a list of T cell receptor beta chains from one sample in a study of regulatory T cells in long-lasting Graves disease. Each CDR3 protein is one row after TCRdb ran MiXCR on the multiplex PCR reads. The table shows some 250,000 distinct CDR3 sequences, with around 18% occurring only once. The same sample was also studied in work on T cells in Graves' hyperthyroidism and ophthalmopathy.

The starting material was peripheral blood mononuclear cells (PBMCs), obtained at new diagnosis, from a patient treated with antithyroid drugs. These receptors all stem from a woman aged 25 to 39 with Graves disease. Each CDR3 is given with its conserved first and last residue. A D gene is named only where the DNA matches it firmly. Expanded clones get a size class; other rows say once, few or many, or leave the size out.

clone size,CDR3 length,V gene,D gene,J gene,CDR3 protein,CDR3 DNA
few,14,TRBV5-1,-,TRBJ2-1,CASSVSASYNEQFF,TGCGCCAGCAGCGTTAGCGCCTCATACAATGAGCAGTTCTTC
-,15,TRBV7-2,TRBD1,TRBJ2-2,CASSMGQGVTGELFF,TGTGCCAGCAGCATGGGACAGGGGGTCACCGGGGAGCTGTTTTTT
-,15,TRBV5-5,TRBD1,TRBJ1-4,CASSSDRGVDEKLFF,TGTGCCAGCAGCTCCGACAGGGGGGTAGATGAAAAACTGTTTTTT
-,17,TRBV2,-,TRBJ1-3,CASSDMGAAFSGNTIYF,TGTGCCAGCAGTGACATGGGGGCGGCATTCTCTGGAAACACCATATATTTT
many,13,TRBV19,TRBD1,TRBJ1-2,CASRTGRDYGYTF,TGTGCCAGTAGGACAGGGCGGGACTATGGCTACACCTTC
many,15,TRBV11-2,-,TRBJ2-5,CASSFRLHSQETQYF,TGTGCCAGCAGCTTTAGGTTGCACTCGCAAGAGACCCAGTACTTC
many,13,TRBV27,TRBD1,TRBJ1-6,CATGDRGNSPLHF,TGTGCCACCGGGGACAGGGGTAATTCACCCCTCCACTTT
many,13,TRBV5-1,TRBD1,TRBJ2-1,CASRSGTGGEQFF,TGCGCCAGCAGGTCCGGGACAGGAGGTGAGCAGTTCTTC
-,15,TRBV9,-,TRBJ1-3,CASSVQGTTGNTIYF,TGTGCCAGCAGCGTCCAGGGGACCACTGGAAACACCATATATTTT
many,14,TRBV12-3/TRBV12-4,-,TRBJ1-4,CASSFIGGREKLFF,TGTGCCAGCAGTTTTATCGGGGGCCGTGAAAAACTGTTTTTT
many,17,TRBV9,TRBD2,TRBJ2-5,CASSVAPGLASQETQYF,TGTGCCAGCAGCGTAGCTCCGGGACTAGCGTCCCAAGAGACCCAGTACTTC
many,14,TRBV5-4,-,TRBJ2-5,CASSLDGVIETQYF,TGTGCCAGCAGCTTGGATGGGGTAATAGAGACCCAGTACTTC
many,15,TRBV2,-,TRBJ2-5,CASSEEAQLQETQYF,TGTGCCAGCAGTGAAGAAGCACAGCTCCAAGAGACCCAGTACTTC
many,16,TRBV6-5,TRBD1,TRBJ1-2,CASSYSKTGGSYGYTF,TGTGCCAGCAGTTACTCGAAAACAGGGGGGAGCTATGGCTACACCTTC
many,10,TRBV28,-,TRBJ1-1,CASSYTEAFF,TGTGCCAGCAGTTACACTGAAGCTTTCTTT
many,16,TRBV20-1,-,TRBJ1-5,CSAKSGHGIESQPQHF,TGCAGTGCTAAGTCCGGACATGGGATCGAGAGTCAGCCCCAGCATTTT
many,12,TRBV16,-,TRBJ1-5,CASSQSYQPQHF,TGTGCCAGCAGCCAAAGTTATCAGCCCCAGCATTTT
many,13,TRBV6-1,-,TRBJ1-1,CASSETMNTEAFF,TGTGCCAGCAGTGAGACTATGAACACTGAAGCTTTCTTT
-,13,TRBV7-9,-,TRBJ2-3,CASRQNLGDTQYF,TGTGCCAGCAGACAAAATCTGGGAGATACGCAGTATTTT
many,15,TRBV27,TRBD2,TRBJ2-1,CASSLRRGAYNEQFF,TGTGCCAGCAGTCTGAGGCGGGGGGCCTACAATGAGCAGTTCTTC
-,16,TRBV7-9,TRBD1,TRBJ1-1,CTSSLSKGGEVTEALF,TGTACCAGCAGCTTATCCAAAGGGGGCGAGGTCACTGAAGCTCTCTTT
many,14,TRBV20-1,-,TRBJ1-3,CSATARGSGNTIYF,TGCAGTGCTACTGCTCGAGGTTCTGGAAACACCATATATTTT
many,15,TRBV6-5,-,TRBJ2-2,CASSFRGANTGELFF,TGTGCCAGCAGTTTCAGAGGTGCGAACACCGGGGAGCTGTTTTTT
few,16,TRBV7-9,TRBD1,TRBJ1-3,CASSPPPGGFGNTIYF,TGTGCCAGCAGCCCGCCCCCAGGGGGGTTTGGAAACACCATATATTTT
-,17,TRBV5-1,TRBD2,TRBJ2-1,CASSLAASGRWDNEQFF,TGCGCCAGCAGCTTGGCGGCTAGCGGGAGATGGGACAATGAGCAGTTCTTC
-,16,TRBV19,-,TRBJ2-1,CASSFLTTVLVDEQFF,TGTGCCAGTAGTTTCTTGACGACCGTTCTGGTGGATGAGCAGTTCTTC
-,16,TRBV10-1,-,TRBJ1-3,CASSEERFNSGNTIYF,TGCGCCAGCAGTGAGGAAAGATTTAACTCTGGAAACACCATATATTTT
many,17,TRBV19,-,TRBJ2-1,CASSESGRRIFNGEQFF,TGTGCCAGTAGCGAATCAGGACGCCGAATATTTAATGGTGAGCAGTTCTTC